A single sample is the source of the 23 T cell receptor beta chains below, sequenced in a study of T cells after yellow fever vaccination. TCRdb reprocessed the 5' RACE reads with MiXCR, giving one entry per CDR3 protein. This repertoire shows about 430,000 distinct CDR3 sequences, over 15% found once; its top ten account for roughly a sixth. Sequenced material: PBMCs, taken before the yellow fever booster vaccination. The receptors come from a man aged 18 to 35 who received the YFV17D yellow fever vaccine.

This chain uses TRBV3-1 with TRBJ2-3, with TRBD2 matching over 7 bases. There are 15 residues in the CDR3. With 4 bases clipped from V and 5 bases from J, the junction kept 9 bases outside the gene matches. CDR1 and CDR2 from the germline V gene are LGHDT and YNNKEL (reference sequence). CDR3 sequence: CASSPSAGREDTQYF. CDR3 sequence (DNA): TGTGCCAGCAGCCCATCGGCGGGGAGGGAAGATACGCAGTATTTT.

V usage is TRBV6-5 and J usage is TRBJ2-2; TRBD1 aligns across 8 bases. The CDR3 covers 14 residues. Germline V gene lookup returns CDR1 MNHEY and CDR2 SVGAGI. V shed 7 bases and J 6 bases; nucleotides not matched to a gene: 7. The CDR3 reads CASNLIQGAGELFF. In DNA, the CDR3 is TGTGCCAGCAACCTGATACAGGGGGCCGGGGAGCTGTTTTTT.

The genes are TRBV3-1 and TRBJ2-5; TRBD1 is a possible D gene (5 bases). The CDR3 runs to 17 residues. V gave up 1 base and J gave up 2 bases, with 17 bases separating them. Germline V gene lookup returns CDR1 LGHDT and CDR2 YNNKEL (reference sequence). Here the CDR3 DNA reads TGTGCCAGCAGCCAAGTAGGGGCCCACTATAATCAAGAGACCCAGTACTTC. This translates into CASSQVGAHYNQETQYF.

The chain carries TRBV12-3 or TRBV12-4 and TRBJ2-2; no firm D call. This CDR3 contains 13 residues. V lost 3 bases and J 6 bases, leaving 8 bases between the germline ends. This CDR3 reads CASSFGVSGELFF. Written as DNA, the CDR3 is TGTGCCAGCAGTTTTGGAGTTTCCGGGGAGCTGTTTTTT.

This clonotype was seen a few times. This chain links TRBV7-8 with TRBJ2-5; weak D call: TRBD1 (6 bases). The CDR3 extends over 15 amino acids. V lost 7 bases to trimming and J lost 2 bases, with 17 bases between them. Germline CDR1 and CDR2: SGHVS and FQNEAQ. The CDR3 DNA follows: TGTGCCAGCATCCCACCCGACAGGAGTCAAGAGACCCAGTACTTC. Its translation is CASIPPDRSQETQYF.

This clonotype appeared a few times. This chain connects TRBV6-2 or TRBV6-3 to TRBJ2-1; TRBD1 is a possible D gene (6 bases). The V gene's germline CDR1 is MNHEY and CDR2 SVGEGT. This CDR3 is built from 17 residues. Trimming removed 8 bases from V and 0 bases from J, with 20 bases in between. DNA of the CDR3: TGTGCCAGCCTTGGGATTCAGGACAGCTACTCCTACAATGAGCAGTTCTTC. It is translated as CASLGIQDSYSYNEQFF.

The V gene is TRBV11-2, the J gene TRBJ2-5, with a tentative D call TRBD2 (5 bases). The germline V gene has CDR1 SGHAT and CDR2 FQNNGV. The CDR3 totals 16 residues. V gave up 5 bases and J gave up 4 bases, with 20 bases separating them. CDR3 protein: CASSPADGLVGETQYF. As DNA, the CDR3 is TGTGCCAGCAGCCCAGCGGACGGCCTCGTCGGAGAGACCCAGTACTTC.

This chain links TRBV5-4 with TRBJ1-5; D is uncertain. This CDR3 contains 16 residues. The V gene's germline CDR1 is SGHNT and CDR2 YYREEE (reference sequence). The V end was cut by 0 bases, the J end by 3 bases, with 13 bases between. The CDR3 nucleotides read TGTGCCAGCAGCTTGGCCACTTACATCCTCAATCAGCCCCAGCATTTT. This codes for CASSLATYILNQPQHF.

The V gene is TRBV9, the J gene TRBJ1-5; maybe TRBD1 (6 bases). V was cut by 2 bases and J by 5 bases, with 11 bases left in between. There are 14 residues in the CDR3. Germline-derived CDR1 and CDR2 are SGDLS and YYNGEE. The CDR3 spells CASSVGDIYQPQHF. DNA of the CDR3: TGTGCCAGCAGCGTGGGGGACATCTATCAGCCCCAGCATTTT.

This clonotype was observed a handful of times. The chain is built from TRBV4-3 and TRBJ2-2; a possible D gene is TRBD2 (5 bases). V dropped 3 bases and J dropped 7 bases, with 12 bases sitting between them. Germline V gene sequence: CDR1 LGHNA, CDR2 YSLEER. There are 14 residues in the CDR3. The CDR3 loop is CASSQQLAGGELFF. The CDR3 bases are TGCGCCAGCAGCCAGCAACTGGCGGGCGGGGAGCTGTTTTTT.

The gene calls are TRBV12-3 or TRBV12-4 and TRBJ1-2; maybe TRBD1 (6 bases). V lost 2 bases and J lost 4, with 20 bases in between. The CDR3 loop spans 17 amino acids. CDR3 protein: CASSLIPQGLEGYGYTF. The CDR3 nucleotides are TGTGCCAGCAGTTTAATCCCGCAGGGGCTGGAGGGCTATGGCTACACCTTC.

CDR3 DNA sequence: TGTGCCTGGGGCGTCAGCAACACTGAAGCTTTCTTT. Translated, it gives CAWGVSNTEAFF. This chain links TRBV30 with TRBJ1-1; D is uncertain. Germline V gene sequence: CDR1 GTSNPN, CDR2 SVGIG (reference sequence). This CDR3 spans 12 amino acids. Trimming shortened V by 5 bases and J by 2 bases, and 9 bases separated the two germline ends.

This clonotype appeared a few times. The gene calls are TRBV12-3 or TRBV12-4 and TRBJ1-6; 10 bases match TRBD1. With V trimmed by 6 bases and J by 10 bases, 12 bases remained unmatched. CDR3 size: 16 residues. CDR3 loop: CASRTRDRGSGSPLHF. The CDR3 nucleotides are TGTGCCAGCAGGACCAGGGACAGGGGATCGGGGTCACCCCTCCACTTT.

This clonotype was detected a few times. This chain uses TRBV7-9 with TRBJ1-1; weak D call: TRBD1 (5 bases). Germline V gene data show CDR1 as SEHNR and CDR2 as FQNEAQ (reference sequence). The CDR3 spans 14 residues. Trimming shortened V by 5 bases and J by 1 base, and 11 bases separated the two germline ends. CDR3 nucleotides: TGTGCCAGCAGCATCCATGACAGGAACACTGAAGCTTTCTTT. Translation: CASSIHDRNTEAFF.

The chain links TRBV27 to TRBJ2-2, with TRBD2 as a possible D gene (6 bases). This CDR3 has 13 residues. From germline, CDR1 is MNHEY and CDR2 SMNVEV (reference sequence). V dropped 2 bases and J dropped 6 bases, with 7 bases sitting between them. The CDR3 coding sequence is TGTGCCAGCAGTTTACGGGAGCCCGGGGAGCTGTTTTTT. Its protein is CASSLREPGELFF.

The J gene is TRBJ2-7, the V gene TRBV4-2; no clear D gene. Germline V lookup: CDR1 LGHNA, CDR2 YNFKEQ. The length of the CDR3 is 12 residues. V shed 0 bases and J shed 4 bases, with 4 bases lying between them. CDR3 DNA sequence: TGTGCCAGCAGCCAAGATCTGTACGAGCAGTACTTC. It translates to CASSQDLYEQYF.

The chain joins TRBV27 to TRBJ2-2; a weak D match, TRBD2 (7 bases). Germline V CDR1 and CDR2: MNHEY, SMNVEV (reference sequence). The CDR3 consists of 12 residues. Trimming took off 10 bases at V and 13 bases at J, with 19 bases between the two ends. DNA for the CDR3: TGTGCCACCAAGTCAGGGGAGGGCCGGCTGTTTTTT. Translating it yields CATKSGEGRLFF.

As concerns this clonotype: Relative to the germline gene, one junction end is altered; a read error may explain this. V and J are TRBV7-7 and TRBJ2-1; D may be TRBD1 or TRBD2 (5 bases each). The V gene's germline CDR1 is SSHAT and CDR2 FNYEAQ (reference sequence). The CDR3 length is 15 residues. The CDR3 loop reads CASSMAGSSYNEQFF. CDR3 coding DNA: TGTGCTAGCAGCATGGCAGGGAGCTCCTACAATGAGCAGTTCTTC.

The V call is TRBV4-2, the J call TRBJ1-4, with D possibly being TRBD1 (6 bases). V dropped 4 bases and J dropped 13 bases, with 19 bases sitting between them. CDR3 length: 14 residues. Germline assignment: CDR1 LGHNA and CDR2 YNFKEQ. In nucleotides, the CDR3 is TGTGCCAGCAGCCCCGAGACAGGACAGTCGGTACTGTTTTTT. Translated: CASSPETGQSVLFF.

V and J are TRBV20-1 and TRBJ1-5; D is possibly TRBD1 (6 bases). Trimming pared 2 bases from V and 6 bases from J, leaving 17 bases between. The CDR3 covers 15 residues. Germline assignment: CDR1 DFQATT and CDR2 SNEGSKA (reference sequence). The CDR3 coding sequence is TGCAGTGCTAGACGGGGGCAGGGACACGTTCAGCCCCAGCATTTT. Protein sequence: CSARRGQGHVQPQHF.

This clonotype was observed a few times. The V and J genes are TRBV5-1 and TRBJ2-2; the D is unclear. The length of the CDR3 is 14 residues. The V and J ends lost 4 bases and 0 bases respectively, with 7 bases between them. CDR1 and CDR2 from the germline V gene are SGHRS and YFSETQ. CDR3 sequence: CASSQTTNTGELFF. CDR3 DNA: TGCGCCAGCAGCCAAACTACGAACACCGGGGAGCTGTTTTTT.

This rearrangement joins TRBV14 to TRBJ2-1, with D possibly being TRBD2 (7 bases). Trimming cost V 2 bases and J 2 bases, with 16 bases left between them. Per the germline V gene, CDR1 is SGHDN and CDR2 is FVKESK. The CDR3 length is 17 residues. The DNA for the CDR3 is TGTGCCAGCAGCCAACTCCCAGGGAGGGACACCTACAATGAGCAGTTCTTC. It encodes CASSQLPGRDTYNEQFF. The whole variable domain, filled in from reference TRBV14 and TRBJ2-1, reads EAGVTQFPSHSVIEKGQTVTLRCDPISGHDNLYWYRRVMGKEIKFLLHFVKESKQDESGMPNNRFLAERTGGTYSTLKVQPAELEDSGVYFCASSQLPGRDTYNEQFFGPGTRLTVL.

The gene calls are TRBV4-2 and TRBJ1-1; D remains ambiguous. The CDR3 totals 14 residues. Trimming left V 1 base short and J 5 bases short, with 11 bases between. The germline V gene encodes CDR1 LGHNA and CDR2 YNFKEQ. CDR3 in amino acids: CASSQVREETEAFF. The CDR3 nucleotides read TGTGCCAGCAGCCAAGTTAGGGAGGAAACTGAAGCTTTCTTT.